These 11 T cell receptor beta chains share one sample of origin, sequenced in a study of shared clonotypes between healthy human individuals. Libraries were prepared by immunoSEQ multiplex PCR; TCRdb keeps only in-frame clonotypes and omits some of them. This table has approximately 2,000,000 clones, under 95% appearing once. Sequences were obtained from naive CD4+ T cells from PBMCs. The subset denotes: CD45RA+ positively selected. These receptors were collected from a man between 18 and 35 years old in good health. Some clones in this sample may be carry-over from other donors' samples.

The chain uses TRBV2 and TRBJ1-2, with D maybe TRBD1 (6 bases). V dropped 8 bases and J dropped 0 bases, with 7 bases sitting between them. In germline, CDR1 is SNHLY, CDR2 FYNNEI. The CDR3 consists of 12 residues. DNA for the CDR3: TGTGCCAGCGACAGGTCTAACTATGGCTACACCTTC. As protein: CASDRSNYGYTF.

About this clone: This CDR3 is also generated by other DNA sequences in the sample. This chain joins TRBV7-9 and TRBJ1-2; D not resolved. The CDR3 consists of 13 residues. The germline V gene has CDR1 SEHNR and CDR2 FQNEAQ (reference sequence). V dropped 5 bases and J dropped 2 bases, with 9 bases sitting between them. CDR3 loop: CASSRTENYGYTF. The DNA for the CDR3 is TGTGCCAGCAGCCGAACAGAAAACTATGGCTACACCTTC.

This rearrangement joins TRBV5-6 to TRBJ2-1, with D possibly being TRBD1 or TRBD2 (6 bases each). V was cut by 4 bases and J by 4 bases, with 15 bases left in between. CDR1 is SGHDT, CDR2 YYEEEE, per germline. This CDR3 comprises 15 residues. The CDR3 bases are TGTGCCAGCAGCCCCAGGGGCGGGATATACAATGAGCAGTTCTTC. It is translated as CASSPRGGIYNEQFF.

This clone has a single count. The rearrangement links TRBV6-5 to TRBJ2-3; 9 bases fit TRBD1. This CDR3 contains 15 residues. Germline CDR1 and CDR2: MNHEY and SVGAGI. V shed 5 bases, J shed 4 bases, and the junction held 7 bases outside the gene matches. CDR3 sequence: CASSKRTGVADTQYF. The CDR3 coding sequence is TGTGCCAGCAGTAAACGGACAGGGGTGGCAGATACGCAGTATTTT.

This chain joins TRBV9 and TRBJ2-2; D not resolved. The CDR3 is 15 residues long. V gave up 0 bases and J gave up 7 bases, with 13 bases separating them. Germline CDR1 is SGDLS and CDR2 is YYNGEE. The CDR3 protein is CASSVAVSLRGELFF. CDR3 nucleotides: TGTGCCAGCAGCGTAGCTGTGTCACTGCGCGGGGAGCTGTTTTTT.

The rearrangement joins TRBV5-1 to TRBJ2-7, with 7 bases matching TRBD2. The CDR3 extends over 14 amino acids. The V gene's germline CDR1 is SGHRS and CDR2 YFSETQ. Germline trimming cut 3 bases from V and 6 bases from J; bases unmatched to any gene: 9. CDR3 in amino acids: CASSSPLAAGEQYF. The CDR3 DNA reads TGCGCCAGCAGCTCGCCCCTAGCGGCAGGCGAGCAGTACTTC.

The chain joins TRBV2 to TRBJ2-7, with TRBD1 matching 7 bases. The CDR3 is 15 residues long. Germline V gene sequence: CDR1 SNHLY, CDR2 FYNNEI. V shed 1 base, J shed 5 bases, and the junction held 8 bases outside the gene matches. CDR3 amino acids: CASSEEAGGWHEQYF. CDR3 nucleotides: TGTGCCAGCAGTGAAGAGGCAGGGGGATGGCACGAGCAGTACTTC.

The V gene is TRBV6-1, the J gene TRBJ2-7, with D possibly matching TRBD1 (5 bases). From germline, CDR1 is MNHNS and CDR2 SASEGT. The CDR3 runs to 14 residues. V was shortened by 3 bases and J by 4 bases, with 13 bases between the two germline ends. The CDR3 DNA reads as TGTGCCAGCAGTGAGTCAGGGTATAGGTACGAGCAGTACTTC. Its protein is CASSESGYRYEQYF.

The rearrangement joins TRBV11-2 to TRBJ1-1, with D possibly being TRBD1 (6 bases). The V end was cut by 5 bases, the J end by 3 bases, with 13 bases between. The CDR3 is made up of 14 amino acids. CDR1 and CDR2 from the germline V gene are SGHAT and FQNNGV. CDR3 nucleotides: TGTGCCAGCAGCAACAGACCAGGGGACACTGAAGCTTTCTTT. Its translation is CASSNRPGDTEAFF. Looking up the rest from reference TRBV11-2 and TRBJ1-1 gives the full variable domain: EAGVAQSPRYKIIEKRQSVAFWCNPISGHATLYWYQQILGQGPKLLIQFQNNGVVDDSQLPKDRFSAERLKGVDSTLKIQPAKLEDSAVYLCASSNRPGDTEAFFGQGTRLTVV.

The rearrangement joins TRBV6-5 to TRBJ2-7; 7 nucleotides match TRBD1. V lost 2 bases and J lost 3; bases outside the gene matches: 7. The germline gives CDR1 MNHEY, CDR2 SVGAGI. CDR3 size: 15 residues. The CDR3: CASSYRTGIGYEQYF. The CDR3 coding sequence is TGTGCCAGCAGTTACAGGACAGGAATAGGCTACGAGCAGTACTTC.

This chain joins TRBV28 and TRBJ2-7, with 7 bases aligning to TRBD2. Trimming took 6 bases from V and 2 from J; bases not matched to a gene: 7. This CDR3 is 14 amino acids long. Germline values: CDR1 MDHEN, CDR2 SYDVKM. CDR3 residues: CASSPMAGAYEQYF. DNA for the CDR3: TGTGCCAGCAGCCCAATGGCGGGGGCCTACGAGCAGTACTTC.